Below are 26 T cell receptor beta chains sequenced from a single sample in a study of persistence of HIV-infected CD4 T cells. The antigens these receptors bind are not known. Sequencing used immunoSEQ version 4 in survey mode. Assay used: immunoSEQ multiplex PCR; TCRdb lists only in-frame clones, some missing. The profile shows several thousand clones, 60% to 70% of them singletons. Stimulation used about 9.2 ug/mL lysate from CMV-infected fibroblasts. Responding CD4+ T cells were sorted by upregulation of both CD40 ligand and CD69. The source material was CD4+ T cells sorted from PBMCs after roughly 18-hour stimulation, sampled from a patient who received antiretroviral therapy. These receptors were taken from an adult man with HIV who was CMV-seropositive.

The chain is built from TRBV21-1 and TRBJ1-1. TRBV21-1 is recorded as a pseudogene. CDR3 length equals 15 residues. This CDR3 reads CASAQGRDGRTEAFF. DNA of the CDR3: TGTGCCAGCGCCCAGGGAAGGGACGGGAGAACTGAAGCTTTCTTT.

This clone was seen a few times. The chain joins TRBV3-1 (or the pseudogene TRBV3-2) to TRBJ1-1; 10 bases line up with TRBD1. The germline V gene encodes CDR1 LGHDT and CDR2 YNNKEL (reference sequence). Losses at the gene ends were 7 bases for V and 1 base for J; bases not matched to a gene: 6. This CDR3 spans 15 amino acids. CDR3 region: CASTRTGGRNTEAFF. The CDR3 region has the DNA TGTGCCAGCACCCGGACAGGGGGACGGAACACTGAAGCTTTCTTT.

The V call is TRBV18, the J call TRBJ2-7; no clear D gene. The CDR3 is 13 amino acids. The V end lost 5 bases, the J end lost 2 bases, and 10 bases lay between the germline ends. CDR1 is KGHSH, CDR2 LQKENI, per germline. Written as DNA, the CDR3 is TGTGCCAGCTCAGTGGACGAGACCTACGAGCAGTACTTC. It is translated as CASSVDETYEQYF.

This clone came up a few times. This rearrangement joins TRBV4-2 to TRBJ2-2; D gene unclear. The germline gives CDR1 LGHNA, CDR2 YNFKEQ. V gave up 4 bases and J gave up 0 bases, with 9 bases separating them. The CDR3 is 15 amino acids. The CDR3, as DNA: TGTGCCAGCAGCCCCCAATCCCCGAACACCGGGGAGCTGTTTTTT. It yields the protein CASSPQSPNTGELFF.

The rearrangement uses TRBV10-3 and TRBJ1-6; 7 bases are a match to TRBD1. This CDR3 is 13 amino acids long. V was pared by 9 bases and J by 7 bases, with 6 bases of the junction left unmatched. The V gene's germline CDR1 is ENHRY and CDR2 SYGVKD. CDR3 nucleotide sequence: TGTGCCATAACCGGGACAGCGAATTCACCCCTCCACTTT. This codes for CAITGTANSPLHF.

This clone is judged medium-sized (0.01 to 0.1%). Written as DNA, the CDR3 is TGTGCCAGCAGCTCTGAGACTAGACGGTCGAGAAATACGCAGTATTTT. It codes for CASSSETRRSRNTQYF. The rearrangement joins TRBV7-2 to TRBJ2-3, with a possible D match to TRBD2 (6 bases). The CDR3 runs to 16 residues. Germline CDR1 is SGHTA and CDR2 is FQGNSA. V lost 4 bases and J 7 bases, leaving 21 bases between the germline ends.

V gene TRBV6-5 combines with J gene TRBJ1-3, with D hard to call. The CDR3 is made up of 15 amino acids. Trimming shortened V by 2 bases and J by 0 bases, and 8 bases separated the two germline ends. The germline CDR1 and CDR2 sequences are MNHEY and SVGAGI. In DNA, the CDR3 is TGTGCCAGCAGTTACAAGCACTACTCTGGAAACACCATATATTTT. This sequence encodes CASSYKHYSGNTIYF.

CDR3 loop: CASSVGAGGMTEAFF. The CDR3 DNA reads as TGTGCCAGCAGCGTAGGGGCAGGGGGAATGACTGAAGCTTTCTTT. V and J are TRBV9 and TRBJ1-1, with 7 bases lining up with TRBD1. Per the germline V gene, CDR1 is SGDLS and CDR2 is YYNGEE. The CDR3 has 15 amino acids. V trimming: 0 bases; J trimming: 5 bases; junction bases outside the gene matches: 7.

This clone was detected only once. The genes are TRBV10-3 and TRBJ2-7; D is uncertain. CDR1 is ENHRY, CDR2 SYGVKD, per germline. The CDR3 contains 11 residues. V was trimmed by 6 bases and J by 5 bases, leaving 8 bases between them. CDR3 loop: CAIRLEDEQYF. In nucleotides, the CDR3 is TGTGCCATCAGGCTCGAAGACGAGCAGTACTTC.

The V gene is TRBV4-1, the J gene TRBJ2-1; D remains ambiguous. The CDR3 consists of 14 residues. Deletions cut 0 bases from V and 6 bases from J, with 9 bases between. The germline V gene encodes CDR1 MGHRA and CDR2 YSYEKL. CDR3 bases: TGCGCCAGCAGCCAAGATCCCTGGGGCAATGAGCAGTTCTTC. This codes for CASSQDPWGNEQFF.

The chain is built from TRBV9 and TRBJ2-2, with TRBD2 identical over 11 bases. J gave up 0 bases and V 4 bases, and 5 bases lay outside the gene matches. The germline V gene has CDR1 SGDLS and CDR2 YYNGEE. The CDR3 has 17 amino acids. The CDR3 region has the DNA TGTGCCAGCAGCCCCCGACTAGCGGGATCGAACACCGGGGAGCTGTTTTTT. Protein: CASSPRLAGSNTGELFF.

The J gene is TRBJ2-6, the V gene TRBV5-1; no clear D gene. V dropped 0 bases and J dropped 0 bases, with 7 bases sitting between them. The CDR3 extends over 16 amino acids. Per the germline V gene, CDR1 is SGHRS and CDR2 is YFSETQ. CDR3 sequence: CASSLDPGSGANVLTF. The CDR3 DNA reads as TGCGCCAGCAGCTTGGACCCCGGCTCTGGGGCCAACGTCCTGACTTTC.

The V call is TRBV7-2, the J call TRBJ1-2, with a tentative D call TRBD1 (5 bases). The germline CDR1 and CDR2 sequences are SGHTA and FQGNSA. Between the trimmed V and J ends, which lost 1 base and 4 bases, there was a span of 10 bases. This CDR3 spans 14 amino acids. CDR3 in DNA: TGTGCCAGCAGCTTAGGCAGGGACGGCTATGGCTACACCTTC. Protein sequence: CASSLGRDGYGYTF. Full variable domain (outside the CDR3, taken from reference TRBV7-2 and TRBJ1-2): GAGVSQSPSNKVTEKGKDVELRCDPISGHTALYWYRQSLGQGLEFLIYFQGNSAPDKSGLPSDRFSAERTGGSVSTLTIQRTQQEDSAVYLCASSLGRDGYGYTFGSGTRLTVV.

The V gene is TRBV29-1, the J gene TRBJ2-7; unclear D gene. The ends were cut back, 6 bases at V and 6 bases at J, with 21 bases in the middle. Germline V CDR1 and CDR2: SQVTM, ANQGSEA. The CDR3 sequence is 14 residues long. This CDR3 is CSVRVVYPGIEQYF. The CDR3 nucleotides read TGCAGCGTGCGTGTGGTATATCCGGGCATCGAGCAGTACTTC.

The chain couples TRBV30 to TRBJ1-2; D ambiguous. The CDR3 is made up of 10 amino acids. The V end was cut by 1 base, the J end by 14 bases, with 11 bases between. Germline V CDR1 and CDR2: GTSNPN, SVGIG (reference sequence). CDR3 sequence reads: CAWSDFRPTF. The DNA for the CDR3 is TGTGCCTGGAGTGACTTCAGGCCTACCTTC.

This clone was observed a handful of times. The chain links TRBV2 to TRBJ1-4; D not certain. Trimming stripped 2 bases from V and 7 bases from J, with 20 bases between. This CDR3 comprises 17 residues. CDR1 SNHLY and CDR2 FYNNEI come from the germline V gene. The CDR3 sequence: CASSEPKGRDWGEKLFF. CDR3 sequence (DNA): TGTGCCAGCAGTGAACCAAAGGGCCGAGATTGGGGTGAAAAACTGTTTTTT.

By share, this clone counts as medium-sized. The J gene is TRBJ2-1, the V gene TRBV7-9; D unclear. Trimming shortened V by 5 bases and J by 0 bases, and 14 bases separated the two germline ends. Germline V lookup: CDR1 SEHNR, CDR2 FQNEAQ (reference sequence). This CDR3 spans 16 amino acids. Here the CDR3 reads CASSPRGRSSYNEQFF. CDR3 DNA sequence: TGTGCCAGCAGCCCCCGCGGACGGAGCTCCTACAATGAGCAGTTCTTC.

This clone was seen a handful of times. CDR3 sequence (DNA): TGTGCCTGGAGAGATGGTTGGACAGGGGGCTCACCCCTCCACTTT. Protein product: CAWRDGWTGGSPLHF. The chain employs TRBV30 and TRBJ1-6; 11 nucleotides align to TRBD1. J was trimmed by 10 bases and V by 3 bases; bases with no gene match: 8. This CDR3 is 15 amino acids long. The germline V gene has CDR1 GTSNPN and CDR2 SVGIG (reference sequence).

The chain is built from TRBV7-8 and TRBJ1-1; D uncertain. V was shortened by 3 bases and J by 6 bases, with 26 bases between the two germline ends. The CDR3 is 18 amino acids. Germline V gives CDR1 SGHVS, CDR2 FQNEAQ. CDR3 sequence reads: CASSFLFGDVERASEAFF. In DNA, the CDR3 is TGTGCCAGCAGCTTTTTATTCGGTGACGTCGAGCGGGCTTCTGAAGCTTTCTTT.

The chain employs TRBV7-3 and TRBJ2-5; 8 bases are a match to TRBD2. CDR3 size: 13 residues. The V gene's germline CDR1 is SGHTA and CDR2 FQGTGA. The V segment lost 4 bases and the J segment 4 bases; nucleotides outside the gene matches: 2. The DNA of the CDR3 is TGTGCCAGCAGCTATCGGGAGGGAGAGACCCAGTACTTC. Translated: CASSYREGETQYF.

J is TRBJ1-1 and V is TRBV27; 7 bases align to TRBD1. There are 14 residues in the CDR3. Losses at the gene ends were 5 bases for V and 2 bases for J; bases not matched to a gene: 5. Germline V CDR1 and CDR2: MNHEY, SMNVEV (reference sequence). CDR3: CASSPRQGNTEAFF. The CDR3 DNA sequence: TGTGCCAGCAGTCCCCGACAGGGAAACACTGAAGCTTTCTTT.

CDR3 sequence (DNA): TGTGCCAGCTCACCAATCGCTAACTCTGGAAACACCATATATTTT. It translates to CASSPIANSGNTIYF. The J gene is TRBJ1-3, the V gene TRBV18; no definite D call. Trimming cost V 2 bases and J 0 bases, with 8 bases left between them. This CDR3 region has 15 residues. Germline CDR1 reads KGHSH; CDR2 reads LQKENI.

This clone was detected only a few times. The V and J genes are TRBV10-3 and TRBJ1-2, with D uncertain. The V end was cut by 5 bases, the J end by 7 bases, with 14 bases between. The V gene's germline CDR1 is ENHRY and CDR2 SYGVKD. The CDR3 covers 13 residues. CDR3 DNA sequence: TGTGCCATCAGTTCACGCGCCGAGGGTGGCTACACCTTC. Its protein product is CAISSRAEGGYTF.

The CDR3 DNA follows: TGTGCCAGCAGTTACGCTAGCGGGGGGCCCAATGAGCAGTTCTTC. It translates to CASSYASGGPNEQFF. The genes are TRBV6-2 or TRBV6-3 and TRBJ2-1, with 11 bases aligning to TRBD2. The CDR3 length is 15 residues. V lost 2 bases, J lost 6 bases, and 3 bases stayed unmatched. Germline CDR1 is MNHEY and CDR2 is SVGEGT.

V is TRBV19 and J is TRBJ1-3; 8 bases match TRBD1. V dropped 6 bases and J dropped 4; count of bases not matched to a gene: 5. The CDR3 totals 14 residues. Looked up from germline, CDR1 is LNHDA and CDR2 is SQIVND (reference sequence). The CDR3: CASRRTGPGNTIYF. In nucleotides, the CDR3 is TGTGCCAGTAGGCGGACAGGGCCGGGAAACACCATATATTTT.

Details on this clone: One base away lies a much larger clone, so this may be a sequencing read error. Other DNA variants within this sample encode the same CDR3. The DNA of the CDR3 is TGTGCCAGTAGTATAGATCTATCGACAGGAGCTAACTATGGCTACACCTTC. As protein: CASSIDLSTGANYGYTF. The V gene is TRBV19, the J gene TRBJ1-2; weak D call: TRBD1 (6 bases). CDR1 and CDR2 from the germline V gene are LNHDA and SQIVND (reference sequence). Deletions cut 0 bases from V and 0 bases from J, with 14 bases between. The CDR3 extends over 17 amino acids.